This T cell receptor beta chain appears in the sequencing data of a study of OX40 agonist ivuxolimab in advanced cancers. Profiling relied on immunoSEQ multiplex PCR, and the TCRdb table lists in-frame clones only, not all of them. The sample holds about 68,000 clones, 80% to 90% seen once. Germline loops: CDR1 SNHLY, CDR2 FYNNEI. The length of the CDR3 is 15 residues. With 7 bases removed from V and 0 bases from J, the gap between germline ends came to 14 bases. Material: CD4+ or CD8+ T cells sorted from blood, obtained in a trial of the OX40 agonist ivuxolimab. This receptor was taken from an adult with an advanced solid tumor such as melanoma, head and neck, liver or kidney cancer. V is TRBV2 and J is TRBJ2-3, with a tentative D call TRBD2 (6 bases). The CDR3 loop reads CASTGRSGSTDTQYF. The CDR3 bases are TGTGCCAGCACCGGCCGGAGCGGGAGCACAGATACGCAGTATTTT.